Reported below is one T cell receptor (beta chain). Its target is not known. The CDR3 runs to 14 residues. Germline assignment: CDR1 LGHDT and CDR2 YNNKEL (reference sequence). The V and J ends lost 4 bases and 5 bases respectively, with 12 bases between them. The entry originates in a study of T-cell memory formation after mild COVID-19. The study's findings and limits: The CD4+ clones that contracted clustered mainly within CM and EM, and the CD8+ clones concentrated in EMRA.

TCRdb re-analysed the 5' RACE reads in MiXCR, keeping a single row per CDR3 protein. The repertoire holds about 560,000 distinct CDR3 sequences, around 17% seen once, with around 12% in the top ten. The rearrangement links TRBV3-1 to TRBJ2-1; a possible D gene is TRBD2 (6 bases). Specimen: PBMCs or a T cell subset sorted from them (not recorded which). The TCR sequence derives from an adult woman who had mild COVID-19 (a few samples of this study predate the infection). Cell type and time point are not known. The CDR3 reads CASSLQGLHNEQFF. CDR3 nucleotides: TGTGCCAGCAGCCTGCAGGGACTTCACAATGAGCAGTTCTTC.